A single TCR beta chain is shown here with its context. Its antigen is unknown. This entry comes from a study of cytomegalovirus exposure and HLA in healthy donors. General study findings and limits: A few CMV-associated chains were confirmed in vitro to be specific for CMV antigens. An analysis was carried out at a later point. It showed that HLA-associated TCR beta chains were more clonally expanded than equally common non-associated chains.

This CDR3 has 15 residues. Germline loops: CDR1 SGHTS, CDR2 YDEGEE. Between the trimmed V and J ends, which lost 2 bases and 3 bases, there was a span of 12 bases. The PCR ran on 60 Vbeta and 13 Jbeta primers. In the authors' methods: Later reanalysis found around 74 million unique TCR beta chains, around 10 million of them shared. Only in-frame clones appear in the TCRdb table, and some are missing; sequencing was by immunoSEQ multiplex PCR. The V and J calls and the clone size are those of that table, but D and trimming were determined from the DNA. Of 99,000 or so clones in the sample, 76% were seen once.

What was sequenced was PBMCs. This clonotype was obtained from a man aged 35-49 years in good health and CMV-seropositive. The chain links TRBV5-8 to TRBJ2-1; D remains unclear. CDR3 sequence: CASSLYDSDYNEQFF. The CDR3 DNA is TGTGCCAGCAGCTTATACGACTCGGACTACAATGAGCAGTTCTTC.